The 4 T cell receptor beta chains below come from one sample, sequenced in a study of T cells in Graves' hyperthyroidism and ophthalmopathy (dated 2019 in TCRdb). The method was multiplex PCR. These reads were obtained on an Illumina HiSeq 2000. The TCR beta CDR3 regions were amplified from the RNA transcripts. For the first round of RT-PCR on the TCR CDR3, the HTBI primer set was used together with the Qiagen OneStep RT-PCR kit. In-frame beta chains were kept once TCRdb had trimmed the public reads at Q25 with fastp and called clones with MiXCR. A single entry per CDR3 protein holds the most common genes and DNA from its merged rows. The sample yields under 650,000 distinct CDR3 sequences; 16% were counted once. In total, the top ten clones hold 3.5% to 4% of the sample. Sequencing was done on a sample of blood. The receptors stem from a woman in her twenties or thirties with Graves' hyperthyroidism.

This clonotype was found many times. The V and J genes are TRBV2 and TRBJ2-7; D unresolved. This CDR3 region has 14 residues. The V and J ends lost 5 bases and 2 bases respectively, with 13 bases between them. Germline values: CDR1 SNHLY, CDR2 FYNNEI. CDR3 protein: CASSPFQAPYEQYF. The CDR3, as DNA: TGTGCCAGCAGTCCCTTTCAGGCACCCTACGAGCAGTACTTC.

This clonotype occurred many times. V gene TRBV30 combines with J gene TRBJ2-5, with D tentatively TRBD1 or TRBD2 (5 bases each). Germline CDR1 reads GTSNPN; CDR2 reads SVGIG (reference sequence). Trimming left V 5 bases short and J 1 base short, with 11 bases between. This CDR3 is 13 amino acids long. The CDR3 nucleotides read TGTGCCTGGGGACTGGGGCCCCAAGAGACCCAGTACTTC. Protein sequence: CAWGLGPQETQYF.

This clonotype was seen repeatedly, ten times or more. V and J are TRBV5-1 and TRBJ1-5, with no clear D. CDR1 and CDR2 (germline): SGHRS, YFSETQ. This CDR3 is built from 13 residues. The V gene lost 0 bases and the J gene lost 7 bases, with 8 bases spanning the gap. The CDR3 reads CASSLAGPQPQHF. DNA for the CDR3: TGCGCCAGCAGCTTGGCCGGTCCGCAGCCCCAGCATTTT.

This clonotype was detected ten times or more. The rearrangement uses TRBV6-1 and TRBJ2-5; TRBD1 aligns across 7 bases. V gave up 3 bases and J gave up 2 bases; unmatched junction bases: 6. The length of the CDR3 is 15 residues. CDR1 is MNHNS, CDR2 SASEGT, per germline. The CDR3 DNA follows: TGTGCCAGCAGTGACAGACAGGGCCGTCAAGAGACCCAGTACTTC. Its translation is CASSDRQGRQETQYF.